What follows are 25 T cell receptor beta chains derived from one specimen sequenced in a study of cytomegalovirus exposure and HLA in healthy donors. Assay: immunoSEQ multiplex PCR; the TCRdb copy retains only in-frame clones and omits some. The repertoire holds about 110,000 clones, with approximately 90% as singletons. The sequenced sample was PBMCs. These receptor sequences come from a woman aged 18-35 years in good health and CMV-seronegative.

As regards this clone: Other DNA sequences within the sample encode an identical CDR3. This chain uses TRBV5-1 with TRBJ1-1; maybe TRBD1 (6 bases). This CDR3 comprises 13 residues. Germline assignment: CDR1 SGHRS and CDR2 YFSETQ. V was shortened by 0 bases and J by 3 bases, with 6 bases between the two germline ends. CDR3 nucleotide sequence: TGCGCCAGCAGCTTGGACAGGGACACTGAAGCTTTCTTT. It is translated as CASSLDRDTEAFF.

The chain joins TRBV15 to TRBJ2-5; TRBD1 matches 9 bases. Germline CDR1 LNHNV, CDR2 YYDKDF (reference sequence). The CDR3 sequence is 15 residues long. Unmatched junction bases numbered 6, after V lost 5 bases and J lost 2 bases. As DNA, the CDR3 is TGTGCCACCAGCGCGGGACAGGGAAGTCAAGAGACCCAGTACTTC. This codes for CATSAGQGSQETQYF. The variable domain in full, completed from reference TRBV15 and TRBJ2-5, reads DAMVIQNPRYQVTQFGKPVTLSCSQTLNHNVMYWYQQKSSQAPKLLFHYYDKDFNNEADTPDNFQSRRPNTSFCFLDIRSPGLGDTAMYLCATSAGQGSQETQYFGPGTRLLVL.

CDR3 sequence (DNA): TGCGCCAGCAGCTTCGGGGAGACCCAGTACTTC. Protein sequence: CASSFGETQYF. The J gene is TRBJ2-5, the V gene TRBV5-1; unclear D gene. The CDR3 is 11 amino acids. V shed 2 bases and J shed 5 bases, with 4 bases lying between them. Germline CDR1 reads SGHRS; CDR2 reads YFSETQ.

The V and J genes are TRBV7-2 and TRBJ2-7; maybe TRBD1 (6 bases). V dropped 0 bases and J dropped 2 bases, with 14 bases sitting between them. The length of the CDR3 is 16 residues. CDR1 is SGHTA and CDR2 is FQGNSA in the germline V gene. This chain's CDR3 is CASSLAASAGAYEQYF. The CDR3 bases are TGTGCCAGCAGCTTAGCGGCGTCGGCAGGGGCCTACGAGCAGTACTTC.

This CDR3 reads CASSQAVGLADNEQFF. CDR3 sequence (DNA): TGTGCCAGCAGCCAAGCCGTTGGACTAGCGGACAATGAGCAGTTCTTC. The chain has TRBV4-2 and TRBJ2-1; TRBD2 matches 10 bases. After removal of 1 base from V and 5 bases from J, the junction contained 5 bases not matched to a gene. This CDR3 region has 16 residues. The germline gives CDR1 LGHNA, CDR2 YNFKEQ.

V usage is TRBV6-5 and J usage is TRBJ2-7; 7 positions match TRBD1. Germline CDR1 is MNHEY and CDR2 is SVGAGI. Trimming at V came to 6 bases and at J to 4 bases, leaving 6 bases not matched to a gene. The CDR3 length is 13 residues. The CDR3: CASSADRKYEQYF. Written as DNA, the CDR3 is TGTGCCAGCAGCGCGGACAGGAAATACGAGCAGTACTTC.

The V and J genes are TRBV4-1 and TRBJ2-3; a possible D gene is TRBD1 (6 bases). The CDR3 is 15 residues long. The germline V and J ends were trimmed by 2 bases and 2 bases, with 11 bases remaining between them. The germline CDR1 and CDR2 sequences are MGHRA and YSYEKL. DNA of the CDR3: TGCGCCAGCAGCCAAACAGGGATAGCCACAGATACGCAGTATTTT. Translated, it gives CASSQTGIATDTQYF.

This chain uses TRBV28 with TRBJ1-1; D may be TRBD1 (5 bases). V dropped 1 base and J dropped 5 bases, with 8 bases sitting between them. CDR1 and CDR2 from the germline V gene are MDHEN and SYDVKM. This CDR3 is 13 amino acids long. CDR3 nucleotides: TGTGCCAGCAGTTTATCAGGGTTGACTGAAGCTTTCTTT. It codes for CASSLSGLTEAFF.

V and J are TRBV28 and TRBJ2-7, with D possibly being TRBD1 (5 bases). Germline V gene lookup returns CDR1 MDHEN and CDR2 SYDVKM. Trimming pared 5 bases from V and 5 bases from J, leaving 10 bases between. The CDR3 is 12 amino acids. DNA for the CDR3: TGTGCCAGCAGTGCCCCAGGGAACGAGCAGTACTTC. This sequence encodes CASSAPGNEQYF.

The V and J genes are TRBV7-8 and TRBJ1-1; the D is unclear. Trimming left V 6 bases short and J 5 bases short, with 13 bases between. The germline CDR1 and CDR2 sequences are SGHVS and FQNEAQ. This CDR3 has 13 amino acids. The CDR3 loop reads CASRMRGGTEAFF. The CDR3 DNA is TGTGCCAGCAGGATGCGGGGTGGGACTGAAGCTTTCTTT.

The table lists this clone with a few counts. The V gene is TRBV6-4, the J gene TRBJ2-3, with 7 bases matching TRBD1. The CDR3 runs to 15 residues. CDR1 MRHNA and CDR2 SNTAGT come from the germline V gene. The V segment lost 2 bases and the J segment 7 bases; nucleotides outside the gene matches: 9. Here the CDR3 DNA reads TGTGCCAGCAGTGACCGAGGGACAGATATCAATACGCAGTATTTT. It yields the protein CASSDRGTDINTQYF.

The chain couples TRBV4-3 to TRBJ2-2; a possible D gene is TRBD1 (5 bases). This CDR3 has 15 residues. The ends were cut back, 1 base at V and 3 bases at J, with 9 bases in the middle. The germline gives CDR1 LGHNA, CDR2 YSLEER. In nucleotides, the CDR3 is TGCGCCAGCAGCCAAGTGGGGCGCGACACCGGGGAGCTGTTTTTT. Translated, it gives CASSQVGRDTGELFF.

This chain connects TRBV15 to TRBJ1-5, with TRBD1 as a possible D gene (5 bases). The CDR3 is 16 amino acids. The germline V gene has CDR1 LNHNV and CDR2 YYDKDF (reference sequence). V gave up 5 bases and J gave up 2 bases, with 16 bases separating them. The CDR3: CATSARWAGGNQPQHF. Written as DNA, the CDR3 is TGTGCCACCAGCGCCAGATGGGCGGGGGGCAATCAGCCCCAGCATTTT.

The chain couples TRBV5-8 to TRBJ2-3; no clear D gene. From germline, CDR1 is SGHTS and CDR2 YDEGEE. V was pared by 5 bases and J by 4 bases, with 11 bases between. The CDR3 covers 13 residues. The CDR3 DNA sequence: TGTGCCAGCAGGCCACCAGCGCCAGATACGCAGTATTTT. Protein sequence: CASRPPAPDTQYF.

CDR3 region: CASTLGPGAAEAFF. The CDR3 nucleotides are TGTGCCAGCACCCTGGGGCCAGGGGCGGCTGAAGCTTTCTTT. The chain links TRBV27 to TRBJ1-1; D is possibly TRBD1 (6 bases). The V gene's germline CDR1 is MNHEY and CDR2 SMNVEV (reference sequence). The CDR3 contains 14 residues. Trimming stripped 7 bases from V and 6 bases from J, with 18 bases between.

V and J are TRBV27 and TRBJ1-1; the match to TRBD1 covers 10 bases. Germline values: CDR1 MNHEY, CDR2 SMNVEV (reference sequence). This CDR3 spans 11 amino acids. V shed 8 bases, J shed 11 bases, and the junction held 5 bases outside the gene matches. The CDR3 reads CASPGQGCAFF. The CDR3 bases are TGTGCCAGCCCGGGACAGGGGTGTGCTTTCTTT.

This chain links TRBV7-6 with TRBJ1-1, with TRBD1 as a possible D gene (6 bases). V was shortened by 5 bases and J by 4 bases, with 26 bases between the two germline ends. The germline V gene has CDR1 SGHVS and CDR2 FNYEAQ. CDR3 length equals 18 residues. CDR3 in amino acids: CASSALELAGVEGTEAFF. CDR3 nucleotides: TGTGCCAGCAGCGCCCTAGAGTTGGCAGGGGTTGAGGGCACTGAAGCTTTCTTT.

V gene TRBV6-5 combines with J gene TRBJ2-1; D is ambiguous. The V gene lost 2 bases and the J gene lost 7 bases, with 9 bases spanning the gap. The CDR3 runs to 13 residues. Germline V lookup: CDR1 MNHEY, CDR2 SVGAGI. CDR3 amino acids: CASSYPPMNEQFF. The DNA of the CDR3 is TGTGCCAGCAGTTACCCGCCTATGAATGAGCAGTTCTTC.

This chain connects TRBV7-2 to TRBJ2-3, with unresolved D. Germline V lookup: CDR1 SGHTA, CDR2 FQGNSA. V lost 1 base and J 1 base, leaving 9 bases between the germline ends. The CDR3 loop spans 15 amino acids. In DNA, the CDR3 is TGTGCCAGCAGCTTAGAGGCGGTAGGCACAGATACGCAGTATTTT. This translates into CASSLEAVGTDTQYF. Based on the CDR3 plus reference TRBV7-2 and TRBJ2-3, the full variable domain is GAGVSQSPSNKVTEKGKDVELRCDPISGHTALYWYRQSLGQGLEFLIYFQGNSAPDKSGLPSDRFSAERTGGSVSTLTIQRTQQEDSAVYLCASSLEAVGTDTQYFGPGTRLTVL.

The rearrangement uses TRBV6-1 and TRBJ1-2; tentative D call: TRBD1 (5 bases). Per germline, CDR1 MNHNS and CDR2 SASEGT. The V end was cut by 2 bases, the J end by 7 bases, with 8 bases between. The CDR3 consists of 12 residues. The CDR3 sequence is CASSEQQVGYTF. In DNA, the CDR3 is TGTGCCAGCAGTGAACAACAGGTTGGCTACACCTTC.

The chain carries TRBV30 and TRBJ1-1, with D possibly TRBD1 on 6 matching bases. The V and J ends lost 3 bases and 1 base respectively, with 15 bases between them. This CDR3 comprises 15 residues. Germline CDR1 and CDR2: GTSNPN and SVGIG (reference sequence). CDR3 region: CAWSPRGAGNTEAFF. Written as DNA, the CDR3 is TGTGCCTGGAGCCCCCGGGGGGCAGGGAACACTGAAGCTTTCTTT.

The chain joins TRBV14 to TRBJ1-2; 8 bases are a match to TRBD1. The CDR3 is 19 amino acids. J gave up 2 bases and V 3 bases, and 17 bases lay outside the gene matches. The germline V gene has CDR1 SGHDN and CDR2 FVKESK. The CDR3 nucleotides are TGTGCCAGCAGCCAGCTCTTCGGACAGGGAAGTTATCCAAACTATGGCTACACCTTC. It specifies CASSQLFGQGSYPNYGYTF. The whole variable domain, remainder taken from reference TRBV14 and TRBJ1-2, is EAGVTQFPSHSVIEKGQTVTLRCDPISGHDNLYWYRRVMGKEIKFLLHFVKESKQDESGMPNNRFLAERTGGTYSTLKVQPAELEDSGVYFCASSQLFGQGSYPNYGYTFGSGTRLTVV.

J is TRBJ2-2 and V is TRBV28, with TRBD1 as a possible D gene (6 bases). The germline CDR1 and CDR2 sequences are MDHEN and SYDVKM. Trimming cost V 1 base and J 2 bases, with 11 bases left between them. This CDR3 region has 16 residues. The CDR3 here is CASSLSGTLNTGELFF. Written as DNA, the CDR3 is TGTGCCAGCAGTTTATCCGGGACACTAAACACCGGGGAGCTGTTTTTT. Full variable domain (missing parts from reference TRBV28 and TRBJ2-2): DVKVTQSSRYLVKRTGEKVFLECVQDMDHENMFWYRQDPGLGLRLIYFSYDVKMKEKGDIPEGYSVSREKKERFSLILESASTNQTSMYLCASSLSGTLNTGELFFGEGSRLTVL.

The chain carries TRBV28 and TRBJ2-1, with 8 nucleotides matching TRBD2. V trimming: 1 base; J trimming: 4 bases; junction bases outside the gene matches: 0. Germline-derived CDR1 and CDR2 are MDHEN and SYDVKM. The CDR3 contains 14 residues. As DNA, the CDR3 is TGTGCCAGCAGTTTATCGGGGGGGTACAATGAGCAGTTCTTC. It is translated as CASSLSGGYNEQFF. The entire variable domain, with the rest obtained from reference TRBV28 and TRBJ2-1, is as follows: DVKVTQSSRYLVKRTGEKVFLECVQDMDHENMFWYRQDPGLGLRLIYFSYDVKMKEKGDIPEGYSVSREKKERFSLILESASTNQTSMYLCASSLSGGYNEQFFGPGTRLTVL.

This clone appeared a single time. V gene TRBV7-2 combines with J gene TRBJ2-3; D is unresolved. Germline lookup yields CDR1 SGHTA and CDR2 FQGNSA. The CDR3 is 12 residues long. Trimming took off 7 bases at V and 4 bases at J, with 9 bases between the two ends. The CDR3 region is CASTQAPDTQYF. The DNA of the CDR3 is TGTGCCAGCACTCAAGCACCAGATACGCAGTATTTT.